This T cell receptor beta chain was recovered during a study of blood T cell repertoires in COVID-19. Study information: COVID-19 samples, acute and convalescent, were from the United States, Italy and Spain. Sample material is recorded as cDNA or gDNA derived from T cells, B-cell-depleted T cells, or PBMCs.

In the original processing: Estimates of nucleated cell counts were drawn from the amplification of reference gene primers. Profiling relied on immunoSEQ multiplex PCR, and the TCRdb table lists in-frame clones only, not all of them. V, J and clone size derive from that table, while D and trimming were established from the DNA sequence. The sample records some 100,000 clones, roughly 91% being singletons. The TCR comes from an elderly woman with active COVID-19. The specimen was peripheral blood.

The CDR3 DNA reads as TGTGCCAGCAGCACCCACTCCGGGACAGTTTTTTATGGCTACACCTTC. This translates into CASSTHSGTVFYGYTF. This rearrangement joins TRBV28 to TRBJ1-2; the match to TRBD1 covers 7 bases. The germline gives CDR1 MDHEN, CDR2 SYDVKM. CDR3 size: 16 residues. Unmatched junction bases numbered 15, after V lost 6 bases and J lost 5 bases.